A selection of T cell receptor beta chains follows, all from one sample in a study of cytomegalovirus exposure and HLA in healthy donors. Profiling relied on immunoSEQ multiplex PCR, and the TCRdb table lists in-frame clones only, not all of them. The profile shows roughly 100,000 clones, approximately 80% of them singletons. The sequenced sample was PBMCs. The receptors shown here come from a woman aged 40 to 49 in good health and CMV-seronegative. Both conserved end residues are part of each CDR3. Fields, in order: D gene, V gene, clone size, J gene, CDR3 DNA, CDR3 protein. The D gene is left open where the match is weak. Expanded clones get a size class; other rows say once, few or many, or leave the size out.

D gene: -; V gene: TRBV5-1; clone size: -; J gene: TRBJ2-3; CDR3 DNA: TGCGCCAGCAGCCAGGCAGCGGGACAGGTCATAGATACGCAGTATTTT; CDR3 protein: CASSQAAGQVIDTQYF
D gene: -; V gene: TRBV27; clone size: -; J gene: TRBJ2-3; CDR3 DNA: TGTGCCAGCAGTTTATGGGCAGGAACCCTGACAGATACGCAGTATTTT; CDR3 protein: CASSLWAGTLTDTQYF
D gene: -; V gene: TRBV9; clone size: -; J gene: TRBJ2-6; CDR3 DNA: TGTGCCAGCAGCACACAGAACAGGGCTGGGGCCAACGTCCTGACTTTC; CDR3 protein: CASSTQNRAGANVLTF
D gene: TRBD1; V gene: TRBV28; clone size: -; J gene: TRBJ1-2; CDR3 DNA: TGTGCCAGCAGTTTGGGACAGGTAGCCTTC; CDR3 protein: CASSLGQVAF
D gene: TRBD2; V gene: TRBV7-3; clone size: -; J gene: TRBJ2-2; CDR3 DNA: TGTGCCAGCAGCTTAACGGGGGGGACTAGTGGCAACACCGGGGAGCTGTTTTTT; CDR3 protein: CASSLTGGTSGNTGELFF
D gene: TRBD2; V gene: TRBV18; clone size: -; J gene: TRBJ2-3; CDR3 DNA: TGTGCCAGCTCAATTAGCGGGAGGCCCACAGATACGCAGTATTTT; CDR3 protein: CASSISGRPTDTQYF
D gene: TRBD1; V gene: TRBV7-9; clone size: -; J gene: TRBJ1-1; CDR3 DNA: TGTGCCAGCAGCAAAGGGACAGGAATGAACACTGAAGCTTTCTTT; CDR3 protein: CASSKGTGMNTEAFF
D gene: -; V gene: TRBV5-1; clone size: -; J gene: TRBJ2-2; CDR3 DNA: TGCGCCAGCAGCTTGCGGCCAGGGGTTGGCGGGGAGCTGTTTTTT; CDR3 protein: CASSLRPGVGGELFF
D gene: TRBD2; V gene: TRBV4-1; clone size: -; J gene: TRBJ2-3; CDR3 DNA: TGCGCCAGCAGCCAATCTCGGACTAGCGGGTGGGCAGATACGCAGTATTTT; CDR3 protein: CASSQSRTSGWADTQYF
D gene: TRBD2; V gene: TRBV6-5; clone size: -; J gene: TRBJ2-7; CDR3 DNA: TGTGCCAGCAGTTACGGGGTAGCGGGAGGCTACGAGCAGTACTTC; CDR3 protein: CASSYGVAGGYEQYF
D gene: -; V gene: TRBV4-3; clone size: -; J gene: TRBJ2-1; CDR3 DNA: TGCGCCAGCAGCCCCTGGGGGAGCGGATCTACGGAGCGGGTGAATGAGCAGTTCTTC; CDR3 protein: CASSPWGSGSTERVNEQFF
D gene: -; V gene: TRBV6-1; clone size: few; J gene: TRBJ1-2; CDR3 DNA: TGTGCCAGCAGAACTACATCCTATGGCTACACCTTC; CDR3 protein: CASRTTSYGYTF
D gene: -; V gene: TRBV21-1; clone size: -; J gene: TRBJ2-1; CDR3 DNA: TGTGCCCCTACGGGGGGCTCTTGCTCCTACAATGAGCAGTTCTTC; CDR3 protein: CAPTGGSCSYNEQFF
D gene: -; V gene: TRBV7-2; clone size: once; J gene: TRBJ2-5; CDR3 DNA: TGTGCCAGCAGCTTGTCGGGGTCGAAAGAGACCCAGTACTTC; CDR3 protein: CASSLSGSKETQYF
D gene: TRBD1; V gene: TRBV4-1; clone size: few; J gene: TRBJ2-1; CDR3 DNA: TGCGCCAGCAGCCACGTACAGGGGCTCTACAATGAGCAGTTCTTC; CDR3 protein: CASSHVQGLYNEQFF
D gene: TRBD1; V gene: TRBV5-4; clone size: few; J gene: TRBJ1-1; CDR3 DNA: TGTGCCAGCAGCTCGGGACAGCGTAACACTGAAGCTTTCTTT; CDR3 protein: CASSSGQRNTEAFF
D gene: -; V gene: TRBV7-9; clone size: -; J gene: TRBJ1-2; CDR3 DNA: TGTTCCAGCAGCGAAAGAGGGATGTCTAACTATGGCTACACCTTC; CDR3 protein: CSSSERGMSNYGYTF
D gene: TRBD1; V gene: TRBV10-3; clone size: -; J gene: TRBJ1-2; CDR3 DNA: TGTGCCATCAGTCCCGGGACAGGGACAGTAAGTGGCTACACCTTC; CDR3 protein: CAISPGTGTVSGYTF
D gene: TRBD1; V gene: TRBV27; clone size: -; J gene: TRBJ2-1; CDR3 DNA: TGTGCCAGCAGTTACTACAGGGGGCCCCTGAAAGATGAGCAGTTCTTC; CDR3 protein: CASSYYRGPLKDEQFF
D gene: TRBD1; V gene: TRBV19; clone size: -; J gene: TRBJ2-3; CDR3 DNA: TGTGCCAGTAGTAGCGGACAGGGTATAGAAACAGATACGCAGTATTTT; CDR3 protein: CASSSGQGIETDTQYF
D gene: -; V gene: TRBV6-1; clone size: -; J gene: TRBJ1-4; CDR3 DNA: TGTGCCAGCAGTTCGGACAGTCATGAAAAACTGTTTTTT; CDR3 protein: CASSSDSHEKLFF
D gene: TRBD1; V gene: TRBV2; clone size: -; J gene: TRBJ2-1; CDR3 DNA: TGTGCCAGCAGTGGACCAGGACAGGGCTGGGGAAATGAGCAGTTCTTC; CDR3 protein: CASSGPGQGWGNEQFF
D gene: -; V gene: TRBV19; clone size: -; J gene: TRBJ2-5; CDR3 DNA: TGTGCCAGTCAACCGGGCCTAGGCGGGGAGACCCAGTACTTC; CDR3 protein: CASQPGLGGETQYF
D gene: TRBD1; V gene: TRBV5-1; clone size: -; J gene: TRBJ1-2; CDR3 DNA: TGCGCCAGCAGCCCGAGACAGGGGGAAAGTTATGGCTACACCTTC; CDR3 protein: CASSPRQGESYGYTF
D gene: -; V gene: TRBV5-8; clone size: -; J gene: TRBJ1-1; CDR3 DNA: TGTGCCAGCAGCTCGGGCCTCTGGGAGGTGGACACTGAAGCTTTCTTT; CDR3 protein: CASSSGLWEVDTEAFF
D gene: -; V gene: TRBV2; clone size: -; J gene: TRBJ2-3; CDR3 DNA: TGTGCCAGCAGTGACCGACAGGGAGGTACGCAGTATTTT; CDR3 protein: CASSDRQGGTQYF
D gene: -; V gene: TRBV11-2; clone size: few; J gene: TRBJ1-5; CDR3 DNA: TGTGCCAGCAGCCTTGGATCTCAAAGCGGCAATCAGCCCCAGCATTTT; CDR3 protein: CASSLGSQSGNQPQHF